This T cell receptor beta chain came from a study of blood T cell repertoires in COVID-19. Study context: PBMCs, B-cell-depleted T cells, or T cells provided the cDNA or gDNA that made up the material.

The CDR3 is made up of 19 amino acids. Germline V CDR1 and CDR2: MDHEN, SYDVKM. After removal of 1 base from V and 1 base from J, the junction contained 11 bases not matched to a gene. Original processing notes: Counts of nucleated cells, estimated from reference gene primer amplification, were obtained. TCRdb keeps only in-frame clones here, not all; method: immunoSEQ multiplex PCR. V, J and clone size are those of that table, while D and trimming were read from the DNA. The data contain 150,000 to 200,000 clones, approximately 85% of them singletons. Material: peripheral blood. V is TRBV28 and J is TRBJ1-1; TRBD1 matches 11 bases. The sequence was obtained from a woman in her fifties or sixties with acute or convalescent COVID-19. The CDR3 DNA reads TGTGCCAGCAGTTTATATGCACCGGGACAGGGGGGATCGAACACTGAAGCTTTCTTT. The encoded protein is CASSLYAPGQGGSNTEAFF.